This TCR beta chain was sequenced for a study of immune evolution from preneoplasia to lung adenocarcinoma. TCRdb's table, derived via immunoSEQ multiplex PCR, lists solely in-frame clones and lacks some. Of around 11,000 clones in the sample, under 90% were seen once. Germline CDR1 is MDHEN and CDR2 is SYDVKM. Trimming at V came to 5 bases and at J to 5 bases, leaving 7 bases not matched to a gene. CDR3 length equals 14 residues. Nucleic acids came from premalignant or tumor cells enriched by macro-dissection. The chain carries TRBV28 and TRBJ1-1; 8 bases match TRBD1. The sequencing input was FFPE minimally invasive lung adenocarcinoma tissue. This TCR was recovered from a person aged 70 to 85 with lung adenocarcinoma. The CDR3 coding sequence is TGTGCCAGCAGTCGCCTCAGGGGGCAGACTGAAGCTTTCTTT. Amino acid sequence: CASSRLRGQTEAFF.